The clone carrying this T cell receptor (beta chain) was detected only once. All recovered Cohort 3 donors got two negative PCRs, got clearance, or saw symptom resolution. This sample was included in a study of blood T cell repertoires in COVID-19. The CDR3 length is 16 residues. Germline V gene data show CDR1 as SGHAT and CDR2 as FQDESV (reference sequence). The V and J ends lost 4 bases and 0 bases respectively, with 13 bases between them. Generated by immunoSEQ multiplex PCR, the TCRdb table keeps only in-frame clones and is missing some. This table has hundreds of thousands of clones, approximately 91% appearing once.

The chain carries TRBV11-1 and TRBJ2-1; possible D gene TRBD2, 8 bases. Sequences were obtained from PBMCs or T cells enriched from blood (not recorded which). The receptor was isolated from a woman in her 40s who had recovered from COVID-19. The CDR3 DNA sequence: TGTGCCAGCAGCTCCCGGGAGGGGGCCTCCTACAATGAGCAGTTCTTC. Encoded protein: CASSSREGASYNEQFF. Full variable domain (outside the CDR3, taken from reference TRBV11-1 and TRBJ2-1): EAEVAQSPRYKITEKSQAVAFWCDPISGHATLYWYRQILGQGPELLVQFQDESVVDDSQLPKDRFSAERLKGVDSTLKIQPAELGDSAMYLCASSSREGASYNEQFFGPGTRLTVL.